This TCR beta chain was obtained from a study of CD8+ T cells in alopecia areata. Study-level background: Treatment with tofacitinib (6 to 18 months) was followed by 6 months off drug.

A note on this clone: Its antigen is undetermined.

Study-wide points: Greater clonality was observed in lesional scalp samples, especially alopecia totalis/universalis, versus normal scalp. Scalp clonality, along with expanded CD8+ clones among the top 100, was significantly decreased by tofacitinib.

CDR3 size: 15 residues. The germline gives CDR1 SGHRS, CDR2 YFSETQ. V dropped 4 bases and J dropped 2 bases, with 15 bases sitting between them. Treatment denoted: oral pan-JAK inhibitor, 5-10 mg twice daily. It was from alopecia areata patients that lesional scalp punch biopsies and peripheral blood were collected. RNA extraction and reverse transcription yielded cDNA as sequencing template. Some clones are missing from TCRdb's copy, which holds only in-frame ones; the method was immunoSEQ multiplex PCR. The sample comprises 200,000 or so clones, roughly 50% of which are singletons, and 5.5% rests with the top ten.

This chain uses TRBV5-1 with TRBJ1-2; D ambiguous. The input for sequencing was CD4+ T cells sorted from blood, taken at week 24, from a patient treated with tofacitinib. This TCR was recovered from a human donor with alopecia areata. CDR3 DNA: TGCGCCAGCAGCCCCCCCAGCGGGCAGAACTATGGCTACACCTTC. It translates to CASSPPSGQNYGYTF.